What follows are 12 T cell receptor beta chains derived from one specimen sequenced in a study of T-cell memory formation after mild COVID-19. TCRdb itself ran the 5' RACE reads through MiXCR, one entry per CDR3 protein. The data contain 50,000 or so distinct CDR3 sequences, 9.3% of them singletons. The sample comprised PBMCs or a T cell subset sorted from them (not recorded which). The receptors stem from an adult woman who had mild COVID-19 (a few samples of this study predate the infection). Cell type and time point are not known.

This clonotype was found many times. DNA of the CDR3: TGCAGTGCTAGAGATCCTTGGGACTCAGGGGGAGAGACCCAGTACTTC. This encodes CSARDPWDSGGETQYF. The genes are TRBV20-1 and TRBJ2-5, with D maybe TRBD1 (7 bases). The V and J ends lost 0 bases and 4 bases respectively, with 18 bases between them. Germline V lookup: CDR1 DFQATT, CDR2 SNEGSKA (reference sequence). CDR3 length: 16 residues.

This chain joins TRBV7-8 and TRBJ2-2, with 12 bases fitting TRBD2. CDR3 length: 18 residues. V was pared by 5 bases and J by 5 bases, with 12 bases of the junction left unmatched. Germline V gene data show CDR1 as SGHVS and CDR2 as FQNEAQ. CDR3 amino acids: CASSTRLAGAHATGELFF. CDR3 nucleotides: TGTGCCAGCAGCACCCGACTAGCGGGAGCTCACGCTACCGGGGAGCTGTTTTTT.

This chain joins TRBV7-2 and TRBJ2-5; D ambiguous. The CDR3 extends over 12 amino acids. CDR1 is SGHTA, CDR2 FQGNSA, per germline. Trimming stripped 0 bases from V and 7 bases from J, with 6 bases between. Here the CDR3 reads CASSLAGLTQYF. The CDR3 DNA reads TGTGCCAGCAGCTTAGCTGGTTTGACCCAGTACTTC.

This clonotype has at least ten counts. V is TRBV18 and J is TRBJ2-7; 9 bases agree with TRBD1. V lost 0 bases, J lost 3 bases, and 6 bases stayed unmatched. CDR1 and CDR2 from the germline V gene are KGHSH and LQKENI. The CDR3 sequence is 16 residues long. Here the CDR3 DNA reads TGTGCCAGCTCACCACCGGGGGGGACAGGGATCTACGAGCAGTACTTC. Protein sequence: CASSPPGGTGIYEQYF.

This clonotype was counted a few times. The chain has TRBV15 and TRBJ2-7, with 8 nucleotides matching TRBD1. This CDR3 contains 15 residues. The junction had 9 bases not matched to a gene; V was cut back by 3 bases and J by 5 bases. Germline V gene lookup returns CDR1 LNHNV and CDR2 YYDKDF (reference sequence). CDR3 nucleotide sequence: TGTGCCACCAGCAGGTCCGGGACAGGCTGGGACGAGCAGTACTTC. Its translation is CATSRSGTGWDEQYF.

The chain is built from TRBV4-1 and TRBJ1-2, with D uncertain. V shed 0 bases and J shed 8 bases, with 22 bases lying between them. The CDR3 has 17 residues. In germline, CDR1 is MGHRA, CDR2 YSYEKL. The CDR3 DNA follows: TGCGCCAGCAGCCAAGACCGTTCGACCTCCCCAAGGGAGGGCTACACCTTC. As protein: CASSQDRSTSPREGYTF.

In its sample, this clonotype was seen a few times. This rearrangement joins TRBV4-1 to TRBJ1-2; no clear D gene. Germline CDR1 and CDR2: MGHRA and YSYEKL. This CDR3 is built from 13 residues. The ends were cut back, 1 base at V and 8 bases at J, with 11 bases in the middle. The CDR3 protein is CASSQVAREGYTF. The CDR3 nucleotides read TGCGCCAGCAGCCAAGTGGCCCGGGAGGGCTACACCTTC.

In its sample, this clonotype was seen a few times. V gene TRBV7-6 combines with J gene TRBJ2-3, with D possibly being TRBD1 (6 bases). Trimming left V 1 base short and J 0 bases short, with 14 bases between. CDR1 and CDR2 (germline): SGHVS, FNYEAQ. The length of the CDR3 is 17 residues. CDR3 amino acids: CASSLVQQGFSTDTQYF. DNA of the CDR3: TGTGCCAGCAGCTTAGTCCAACAGGGCTTTAGCACAGATACGCAGTATTTT.

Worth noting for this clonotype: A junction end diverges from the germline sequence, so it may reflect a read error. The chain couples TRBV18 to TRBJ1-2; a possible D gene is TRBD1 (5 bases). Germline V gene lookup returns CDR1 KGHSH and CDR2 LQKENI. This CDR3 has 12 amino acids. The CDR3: CASSPPAGRIAF. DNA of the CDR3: TGTGCCAGCTCACCACCGGCAGGGCGGATAGCCTTC.

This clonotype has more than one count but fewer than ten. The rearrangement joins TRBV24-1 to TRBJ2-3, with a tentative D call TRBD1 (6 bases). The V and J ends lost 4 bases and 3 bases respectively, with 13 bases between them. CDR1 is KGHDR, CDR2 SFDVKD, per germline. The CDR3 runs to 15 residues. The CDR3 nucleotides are TGTGCCACCAGTGACCCGGGACAACGAACAGATACGCAGTATTTT. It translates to CATSDPGQRTDTQYF.

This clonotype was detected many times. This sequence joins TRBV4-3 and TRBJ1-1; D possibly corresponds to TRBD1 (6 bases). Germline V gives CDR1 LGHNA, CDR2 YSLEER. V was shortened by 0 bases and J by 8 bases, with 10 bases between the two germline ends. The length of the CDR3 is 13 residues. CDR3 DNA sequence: TGCGCCAGCAGCCAAGATCGGGACATCGAAGCTTTCTTT. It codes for CASSQDRDIEAFF.

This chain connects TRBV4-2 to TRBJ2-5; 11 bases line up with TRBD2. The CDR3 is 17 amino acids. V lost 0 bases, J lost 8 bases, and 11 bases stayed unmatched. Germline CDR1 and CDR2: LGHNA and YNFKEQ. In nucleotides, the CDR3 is TGTGCCAGCAGCCAAGATCTGCGACTAGCGGGGTCCAGAACCCAGTACTTC. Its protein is CASSQDLRLAGSRTQYF.